The clone carrying this T cell receptor (beta chain) has just one count. The data are from a study of blood T cell repertoires in COVID-19. Study overall: Whether acute or convalescent, the COVID-19 samples came from the United States, Italy and Spain. The cDNA or gDNA used as material had been derived from T cells, B-cell-depleted T cells, or PBMCs.

The CDR3 is made up of 15 amino acids. Per germline, CDR1 SGHAT and CDR2 FQNNGV. V shed 5 bases and J 1 base; nucleotides not matched to a gene: 6. In the study's own analysis: For nucleated cells, counts were estimated from reference gene primer amplification. Libraries were prepared by immunoSEQ multiplex PCR; TCRdb keeps only in-frame clonotypes and omits some of them. D and trimming come from the DNA, and the V and J calls and clone size come from that table. This sample has more than 150,000 clones, with about 85% found just once. The genes are TRBV11-2 and TRBJ2-5, with 8 bases identical to TRBD2. Sequenced input: peripheral blood. This clonotype was sampled from an elderly woman with acute or convalescent COVID-19. The CDR3 DNA reads TGTGCCAGCAGCCCTCGGGAGGGAGGCCAAGAGACCCAGTACTTC. Protein product: CASSPREGGQETQYF.